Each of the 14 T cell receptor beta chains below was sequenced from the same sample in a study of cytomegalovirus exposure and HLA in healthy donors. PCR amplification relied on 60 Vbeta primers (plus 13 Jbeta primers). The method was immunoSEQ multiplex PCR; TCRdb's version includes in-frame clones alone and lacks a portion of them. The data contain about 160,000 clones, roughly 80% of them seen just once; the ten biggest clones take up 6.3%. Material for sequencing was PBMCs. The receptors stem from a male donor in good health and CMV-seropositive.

The CDR3 nucleotides read TGTGCCAGCAGCTCATTAGCCGGGACTCAACGCTCTGGAAACACCATATATTTT. Protein sequence: CASSSLAGTQRSGNTIYF. The rearrangement joins TRBV7-2 to TRBJ1-3, with TRBD1 as a possible D gene (5 bases). Germline V gene data show CDR1 as SGHTA and CDR2 as FQGNSA. The CDR3 length is 18 residues. Trimming cost V 4 bases and J 0 bases, with 19 bases left between them.

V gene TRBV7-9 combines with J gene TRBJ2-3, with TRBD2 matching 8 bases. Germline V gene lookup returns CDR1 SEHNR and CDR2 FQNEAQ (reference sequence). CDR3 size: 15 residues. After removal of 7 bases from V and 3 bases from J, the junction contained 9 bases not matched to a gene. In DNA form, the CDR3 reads TGTGCCAGCAACCTGGCGGGACTAGTAACAGATACGCAGTATTTT. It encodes CASNLAGLVTDTQYF.

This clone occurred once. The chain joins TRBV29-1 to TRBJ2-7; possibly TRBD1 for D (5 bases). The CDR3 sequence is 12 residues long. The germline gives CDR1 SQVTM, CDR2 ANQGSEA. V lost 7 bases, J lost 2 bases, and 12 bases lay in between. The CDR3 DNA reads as TGCAGCGCCCGGACACCTACCTACGAGCAGTACTTC. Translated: CSARTPTYEQYF.

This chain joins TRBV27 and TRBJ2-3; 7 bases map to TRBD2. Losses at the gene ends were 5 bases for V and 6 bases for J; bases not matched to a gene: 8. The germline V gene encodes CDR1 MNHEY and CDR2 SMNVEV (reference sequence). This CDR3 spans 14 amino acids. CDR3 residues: CASSLRLAGDTQYF. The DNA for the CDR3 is TGTGCCAGCAGTCTACGACTAGCAGGGGATACGCAGTATTTT.

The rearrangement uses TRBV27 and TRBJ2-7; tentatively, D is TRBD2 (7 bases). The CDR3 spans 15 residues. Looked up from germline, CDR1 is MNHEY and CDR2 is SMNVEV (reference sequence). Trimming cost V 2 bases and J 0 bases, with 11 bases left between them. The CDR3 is CASSLRGARSYEQYF. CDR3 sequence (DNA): TGTGCCAGCAGTTTACGGGGGGCTCGCTCCTACGAGCAGTACTTC.

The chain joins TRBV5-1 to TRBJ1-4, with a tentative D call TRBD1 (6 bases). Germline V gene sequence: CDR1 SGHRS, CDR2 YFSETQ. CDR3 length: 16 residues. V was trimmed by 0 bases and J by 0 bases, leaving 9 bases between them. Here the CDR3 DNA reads TGCGCCAGCAGCTTGGGGGACACCGCAACTAATGAAAAACTGTTTTTT. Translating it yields CASSLGDTATNEKLFF.

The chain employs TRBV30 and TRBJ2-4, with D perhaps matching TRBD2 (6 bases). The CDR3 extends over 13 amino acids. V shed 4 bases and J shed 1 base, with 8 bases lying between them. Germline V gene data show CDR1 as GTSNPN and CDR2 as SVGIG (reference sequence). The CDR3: CAWTAGAKNIQYF. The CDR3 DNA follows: TGTGCCTGGACAGCGGGTGCCAAAAACATTCAGTACTTC. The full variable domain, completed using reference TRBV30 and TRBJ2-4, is SQTIHQWPATLVQPVGSPLSLECTVEGTSNPNLYWYRQAAGRGLQLLFYSVGIGQISSEVPQNLSASRPQDRQFILSSKKLLLSDSGFYLCAWTAGAKNIQYFGAGTRLSVL.

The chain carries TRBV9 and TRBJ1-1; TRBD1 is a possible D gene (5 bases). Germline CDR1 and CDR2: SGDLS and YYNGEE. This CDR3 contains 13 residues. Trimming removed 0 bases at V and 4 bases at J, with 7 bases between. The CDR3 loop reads CASSVVQGTEAFF. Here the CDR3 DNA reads TGTGCCAGCAGCGTAGTCCAGGGCACTGAAGCTTTCTTT.

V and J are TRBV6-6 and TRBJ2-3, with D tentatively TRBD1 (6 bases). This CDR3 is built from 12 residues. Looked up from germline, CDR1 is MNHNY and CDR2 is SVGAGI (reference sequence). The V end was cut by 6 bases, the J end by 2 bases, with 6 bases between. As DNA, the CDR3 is TGTGCCAGCAGGGGACACACAGATACGCAGTATTTT. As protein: CASRGHTDTQYF.

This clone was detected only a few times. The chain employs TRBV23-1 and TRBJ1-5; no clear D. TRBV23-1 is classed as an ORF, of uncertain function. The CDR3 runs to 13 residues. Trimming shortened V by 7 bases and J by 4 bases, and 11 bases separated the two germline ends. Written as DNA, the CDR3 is TGCGCCAGCAAGGTCAGGTTTAATCAGCCCCAGCATTTT. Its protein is CASKVRFNQPQHF.

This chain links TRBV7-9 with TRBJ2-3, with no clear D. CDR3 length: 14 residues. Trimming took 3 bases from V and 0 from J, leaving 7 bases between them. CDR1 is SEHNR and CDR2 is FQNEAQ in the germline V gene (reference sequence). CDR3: CASSFGRSTDTQYF. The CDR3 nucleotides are TGTGCCAGCAGCTTTGGGCGTAGCACAGATACGCAGTATTTT.

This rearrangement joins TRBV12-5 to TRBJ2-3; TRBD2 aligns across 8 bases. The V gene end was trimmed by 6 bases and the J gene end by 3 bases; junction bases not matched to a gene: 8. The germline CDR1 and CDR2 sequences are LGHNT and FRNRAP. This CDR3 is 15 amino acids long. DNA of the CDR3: TGTGCTAGTGGCTCCGGGAGGGCCGAGACAGATACGCAGTATTTT. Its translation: CASGSGRAETDTQYF.

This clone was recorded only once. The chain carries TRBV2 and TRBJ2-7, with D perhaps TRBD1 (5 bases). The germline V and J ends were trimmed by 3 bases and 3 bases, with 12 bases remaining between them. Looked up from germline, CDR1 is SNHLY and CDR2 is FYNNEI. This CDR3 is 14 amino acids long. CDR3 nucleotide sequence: TGTGCCAGCAGTGAGAGCAGGGTCGTCTACGAGCAGTACTTC. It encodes CASSESRVVYEQYF.

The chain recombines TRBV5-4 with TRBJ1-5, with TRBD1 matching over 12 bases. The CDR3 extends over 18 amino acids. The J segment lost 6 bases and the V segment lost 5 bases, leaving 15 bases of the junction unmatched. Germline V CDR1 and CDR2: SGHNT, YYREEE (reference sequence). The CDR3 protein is CASSLRDRGLLGCQPQHF. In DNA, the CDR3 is TGTGCCAGCAGTCTACGGGACAGGGGGCTGTTGGGGTGTCAGCCCCAGCATTTT.